Below are 20 T cell receptor beta chains sequenced from a single sample in a study of cytomegalovirus exposure and HLA in healthy donors (dated by TCRdb to the late 2010s). Library preparation employed the immunoSEQ multiplex PCR assay. Not all clones reach the TCRdb copy of this immuneACCESS table, which keeps in-frame sequences only. Checked studies attribute under half of the gap to unresolved V genes and leave the rest unexplained. In all, the sample holds 150,000 to 200,000 clones, and 75% to 90% of those were seen once. Clones ranked in the top ten supply 2% to 2.5% of the sample. Sequencing was carried out using PBMCs. The receptors come from a woman between 18 and 29 years old in good health and CMV-seronegative.

A single count supports this clone. The genes are TRBV7-8 and TRBJ2-2; 8 nucleotides line up with TRBD1. The CDR3 is 18 amino acids. Germline-derived CDR1 and CDR2 are SGHVS and FQNEAQ. V shed 5 bases and J 0 bases; nucleotides not matched to a gene: 11. This CDR3 reads CASSTRQGYSSNTGELFF. The CDR3 nucleotides read TGTGCCAGCAGCACCCGACAGGGGTACAGTTCGAACACCGGGGAGCTGTTTTTT. Full variable domain (remainder filled in from reference TRBV7-8 and TRBJ2-2): GAGVSQSPRYKVAKRGQDVALRCDPISGHVSLFWYQQALGQGPEFLTYFQNEAQLDKSGLPSDRFFAERPEGSVSTLKIQRTQQEDSAVYLCASSTRQGYSSNTGELFFGEGSRLTVL.

The V gene is TRBV5-1, the J gene TRBJ1-1; perhaps TRBD1 as D (5 bases). The CDR3 is 13 amino acids. In germline, CDR1 is SGHRS, CDR2 YFSETQ. Trimming left V 4 bases short and J 6 bases short, with 13 bases between. CDR3 region: CASSPYRYSEAFF. The DNA of the CDR3 is TGCGCCAGCAGCCCATACAGGTACTCTGAAGCTTTCTTT.

The table lists this clone with a count of one. The chain recombines TRBV7-2 with TRBJ2-1; D unresolved. This CDR3 is 15 amino acids long. Germline V lookup: CDR1 SGHTA, CDR2 FQGNSA. V shed 2 bases and J shed 0 bases, with 8 bases lying between them. The CDR3 sequence: CASSLSMRSYNEQFF. The CDR3 bases are TGTGCCAGCAGCTTATCTATGCGCTCCTACAATGAGCAGTTCTTC.

The genes are TRBV9 and TRBJ2-1; 7 bases map to TRBD1. V was clipped by 3 bases and J by 8 bases; unmatched bases: 11. The CDR3 covers 15 residues. Per germline, CDR1 SGDLS and CDR2 YYNGEE. The CDR3 loop reads CASSAGQAQEDEQFF. DNA for the CDR3: TGTGCCAGCAGCGCCGGACAGGCTCAGGAGGATGAGCAGTTCTTC.

The gene calls are TRBV18 and TRBJ1-5; 7 bases match TRBD1. The V gene's germline CDR1 is KGHSH and CDR2 LQKENI. Losses at the gene ends were 2 bases for V and 7 bases for J; bases not matched to a gene: 8. The length of the CDR3 is 15 residues. The CDR3 region is CASSPGQVRSQPQHF. The CDR3 region has the DNA TGTGCCAGCTCACCAGGACAGGTTCGAAGCCAGCCCCAGCATTTT.

This chain joins TRBV19 and TRBJ1-4, with 8 positions matching TRBD1. With 7 bases clipped from V and 0 bases from J, the junction kept 7 bases outside the gene matches. The germline gives CDR1 LNHDA, CDR2 SQIVND (reference sequence). This CDR3 has 16 amino acids. This CDR3 reads CASKRGTGATNEKLFF. The DNA of the CDR3 is TGTGCCAGTAAGAGGGGGACAGGAGCAACTAATGAAAAACTGTTTTTT.

Comment on this clone: The junction shows a germline mismatch at one end, possibly a read error. This rearrangement joins TRBV27 to TRBJ2-1; maybe TRBD2 (5 bases). The V gene's germline CDR1 is MNHEY and CDR2 SMNVEV (reference sequence). CDR3 size: 13 residues. The CDR3 DNA is TGTGCCAGCAGTCCCAGCGGCTACAGTGAGCAGTTCTTC. It encodes CASSPSGYSEQFF.

Only a few counts were recorded for this clone. The chain couples TRBV7-9 to TRBJ1-2; D call uncertain. The CDR3 has 13 amino acids. Germline assignment: CDR1 SEHNR and CDR2 FQNEAQ (reference sequence). Trimming left V 4 bases short and J 5 bases short, with 11 bases between. The CDR3 DNA follows: TGTGCCAGCAGCTCACGGGAGCGATATGGCTACACCTTC. Protein sequence: CASSSRERYGYTF.

The V call is TRBV6-4, the J call TRBJ2-1; 7 nucleotides align to TRBD2. Germline loops: CDR1 MRHNA, CDR2 SNTAGT. J was trimmed by 8 bases and V by 0 bases; bases with no gene match: 10. This CDR3 comprises 16 residues. The CDR3 region has the DNA TGTGCCAGCAGTGACTCCGAAGACGGCGGGAGTTATGAGCAGTTCTTC. This sequence encodes CASSDSEDGGSYEQFF.

This clone has more than one count but fewer than ten. The chain recombines TRBV9 with TRBJ1-3; TRBD1 matches at 8 bases. Looked up from germline, CDR1 is SGDLS and CDR2 is YYNGEE. J gave up 3 bases and V 2 bases, and 7 bases lay outside the gene matches. The CDR3 consists of 16 residues. CDR3 bases: TGTGCCAGCAGCGTTCAGACAGGGGACTTTGGAAACACCATATATTTT. This sequence encodes CASSVQTGDFGNTIYF. Filled out from reference TRBV9 and TRBJ1-3, the complete variable domain reads DSGVTQTPKHLITATGQRVTLRCSPRSGDLSVYWYQQSLDQGLQFLIQYYNGEERAKGNILERFSAQQFPDLHSELNLSSLELGDSALYFCASSVQTGDFGNTIYFGEGSWLTVV.

V usage is TRBV7-3 and J usage is TRBJ2-3, with D tentatively TRBD1 (6 bases). Trimming stripped 5 bases from V and 0 bases from J, with 9 bases between. The germline gives CDR1 SGHTA, CDR2 FQGTGA. This CDR3 is 14 amino acids long. The CDR3 bases are TGTGCCAGCAGCAAGGACAGTAGCACAGATACGCAGTATTTT. This sequence encodes CASSKDSSTDTQYF.

The chain recombines TRBV5-1 with TRBJ2-6, with D hard to call. V was trimmed by 0 bases and J by 0 bases, leaving 16 bases between them. Germline V gene sequence: CDR1 SGHRS, CDR2 YFSETQ. The CDR3 runs 19 residues. The CDR3 DNA reads TGCGCCAGCAGCTTGGTCTTTGAGGAGACCCTCTCTGGGGCCAACGTCCTGACTTTC. The encoded protein is CASSLVFEETLSGANVLTF.

V usage is TRBV10-3 and J usage is TRBJ2-1; maybe TRBD2 (5 bases). Germline loops: CDR1 ENHRY, CDR2 SYGVKD. V shed 2 bases and J shed 6 bases, with 17 bases lying between them. This CDR3 has 16 amino acids. CDR3 coding DNA: TGTGCCATCAGTGAGGGACTGAATCGAGTGTCCAATGAGCAGTTCTTC. This codes for CAISEGLNRVSNEQFF.

In this sample, this clone turned up once. This sequence joins TRBV15 and TRBJ1-1, with 7 bases identical to TRBD1. The length of the CDR3 is 15 residues. Germline V CDR1 and CDR2: LNHNV, YYDKDF (reference sequence). Trimming cost V 5 bases and J 5 bases; bases outside gene matches: 11. DNA for the CDR3: TGTGCCACCAGCGTACCTCGACAGGGAAGGACTGAAGCTTTCTTT. It encodes CATSVPRQGRTEAFF.

V gene TRBV7-3 combines with J gene TRBJ2-5, with 9 bases identical to TRBD1. The V segment lost 6 bases and the J segment 4 bases; nucleotides outside the gene matches: 6. Germline V lookup: CDR1 SGHTA, CDR2 FQGTGA. The CDR3 loop spans 14 amino acids. CDR3 nucleotide sequence: TGTGCCAGCAGTACAGGGGGCCTAGGAGAGACCCAGTACTTC. Residues: CASSTGGLGETQYF. Together with reference TRBV7-3 and TRBJ2-5, the CDR3 gives the full variable domain: GAGVSQTPSNKVTEKGKYVELRCDPISGHTALYWYRQSLGQGPEFLIYFQGTGAADDSGLPNDRFFAVRPEGSVSTLKIQRTERGDSAVYLCASSTGGLGETQYFGPGTRLLVL.

This clone was found once. The V gene is TRBV9, the J gene TRBJ2-2, with D hard to call. Between the trimmed V and J ends, which lost 3 bases and 2 bases, there was a span of 11 bases. This CDR3 spans 15 amino acids. The V gene's germline CDR1 is SGDLS and CDR2 YYNGEE. The CDR3 is CASSARVLNTGELFF. The CDR3 region has the DNA TGTGCCAGCAGCGCCCGGGTCCTTAACACCGGGGAGCTGTTTTTT. Using reference TRBV9 and TRBJ2-2 for the parts outside the CDR3, the full variable domain is DSGVTQTPKHLITATGQRVTLRCSPRSGDLSVYWYQQSLDQGLQFLIQYYNGEERAKGNILERFSAQQFPDLHSELNLSSLELGDSALYFCASSARVLNTGELFFGEGSRLTVL.

The chain uses TRBV7-9 and TRBJ1-2; 9 bases map to TRBD1. The CDR3 has 15 residues. From germline, CDR1 is SEHNR and CDR2 FQNEAQ (reference sequence). V shed 0 bases, J shed 7 bases, and the junction held 6 bases outside the gene matches. The CDR3 spells CASSLALDRGAGYTF. The CDR3 DNA follows: TGTGCCAGCAGCTTAGCCTTGGACAGGGGTGCTGGCTACACCTTC.

This clone was detected only once. The chain has TRBV7-2 and TRBJ2-5; 9 bases match TRBD2. CDR3 length: 19 amino acids. With V trimmed by 4 bases and J by 5 bases, 20 bases remained unmatched. The germline CDR1 and CDR2 sequences are SGHTA and FQGNSA. The DNA of the CDR3 is TGTGCCAGCAGCTCCAACCGAGCGGGAGGAATTTCGAGAGGGGAGACCCAGTACTTC. It is translated as CASSSNRAGGISRGETQYF. The full variable domain, rest sourced from reference TRBV7-2 and TRBJ2-5, is GAGVSQSPSNKVTEKGKDVELRCDPISGHTALYWYRQSLGQGLEFLIYFQGNSAPDKSGLPSDRFSAERTGGSVSTLTIQRTQQEDSAVYLCASSSNRAGGISRGETQYFGPGTRLLVL.

About this clone itself: Mismatch with germline at one junction end may stem from a read error. The rearrangement joins TRBV4-2 to TRBJ1-3; 7 bases line up with TRBD1. The CDR3 is 15 residues long. Germline V lookup: CDR1 LGHNA, CDR2 YNFKEQ. CDR3 nucleotide sequence: TGTGCCAGCAACCAACTCGGGACAGTAAAAAACACCATATATTTT. Encoded protein: CASNQLGTVKNTIYF.

This clone has just one count. The chain joins TRBV6-6 to TRBJ1-1; tentative D call: TRBD1 (6 bases). V shed 7 bases and J shed 1 base, with 10 bases lying between them. The CDR3 length is 13 residues. Germline V gene sequence: CDR1 MNHNY, CDR2 SVGAGI (reference sequence). The DNA of the CDR3 is TGTGCCAGCAAAGGGGGAACGAACACTGAAGCTTTCTTT. Residues: CASKGGTNTEAFF.